A selection of T cell receptor beta chains follows, all from one sample in a study of blood T cells in healthy people across ages. TCRdb redid the calling of the 5' RACE reads with MiXCR, one entry per CDR3 protein. The sample comprises about 1 million distinct CDR3 sequences, more than 35% of which are singletons, and about 19% rests with the top ten. Material for sequencing was blood. Receptors originate from a woman aged 60-75 years in good health. CDR3s include the opening cysteine and the closing phenylalanine or tryptophan. The D gene is left open where the match is weak. Not every row has a clone size; where given, it reads once, few, many or a size class.

v_gene	j_gene	abundance	d_gene	CDR3aa	CDR3nt
TRBV5-6	TRBJ2-4	-	-	CASSFGQRIAKNIQYF	TGTGCCAGCAGCTTTGGACAGAGAATAGCCAAAAACATTCAGTACTTC
TRBV3-1	TRBJ2-7	few	-	CASSQGLREQYF	TGTGCCAGCAGCCAGGGGTTACGCGAGCAGTACTTC
TRBV6-5	TRBJ2-1	few	TRBD2	CASSDTGLAWNEQFF	TGTGCCAGCTCTGACACGGGACTAGCGTGGAATGAGCAGTTCTTC
TRBV7-2	TRBJ2-1	few	-	CASSLYDGSYNEQFF	TGTGCCAGCAGCTTATACGACGGCTCCTACAATGAGCAGTTCTTC
TRBV5-1	TRBJ2-7	few	-	CASSPGHASSYEQYF	TGCGCCAGCAGCCCGGGACATGCGAGCTCCTACGAGCAGTACTTC
TRBV30	TRBJ2-7	-	TRBD1	CAWSPPGQGMYEQYF	TGTGCCTGGAGTCCACCCGGACAGGGGATGTACGAGCAGTACTTC
TRBV29-1	TRBJ2-1	-	TRBD1	CSVGAGTAREQFF	TGCAGCGTGGGAGCCGGGACAGCCAGGGAGCAGTTCTTC
TRBV4-1	TRBJ2-1	-	-	CASSQPGAGKRGEQFF	TGCGCCAGCAGCCAACCTGGAGCAGGGAAGAGGGGTGAGCAGTTCTTC
TRBV27	TRBJ2-7	-	TRBD2	CASRTGTSGPRTYEQYF	TGTGCCAGCAGGACCGGGACTAGCGGTCCTCGGACCTACGAGCAGTACTTC
TRBV29-1	TRBJ1-1	-	-	CSVKVTEAFF	TGCAGCGTCAAAGTCACTGAAGCTTTCTTT
TRBV12-3/TRBV12-4	TRBJ1-1	few	TRBD1	CASSLTGGDHTEAFF	TGTGCCAGCAGTTTGACAGGGGGCGACCACACTGAAGCTTTCTTT
TRBV11-1	TRBJ2-1	few	TRBD2	CASSLITSGTGSEQFF	TGTGCCAGCAGCTTGATTACTAGCGGGACGGGAAGTGAGCAGTTCTTC
TRBV12-3/TRBV12-4	TRBJ1-5	-	-	CASGLGEIQPQHF	TGTGCCAGCGGTTTAGGGGAGATTCAGCCCCAGCATTTT
TRBV27	TRBJ1-2	-	TRBD1	CASSSDRGNYGYTF	TGTGCCAGCAGTTCCGACAGGGGCAACTATGGCTACACCTTC
TRBV9	TRBJ2-3	-	TRBD2	CASSVAGLAGTDTQYF	TGTGCCAGCAGCGTAGCAGGACTAGCGGGGACAGATACGCAGTATTTC
TRBV9	TRBJ2-5	few	TRBD1	CASSVGQGWGETQYF	TGTGCCAGCAGCGTAGGACAGGGATGGGGAGAGACCCAGTACTTC
TRBV20-1	TRBJ2-7	-	TRBD1	CSANRDRAPYEQYF	TGCAGTGCTAACCGGGACAGGGCACCCTACGAGCAGTACTTC
TRBV21-1	TRBJ2-3	-	-	CASSKIFELAGTDTQYF	TGTGCCAGCAGCAAGATTTTCGAACTAGCGGGAACAGATACGCAGTATTTT
TRBV20-1	TRBJ2-7	-	-	CSASARAEYEQYF	TGCAGTGCTTCCGCCAGGGCTGAGTACGAGCAGTACTTC
TRBV12-3/TRBV12-4	TRBJ1-2	-	-	CASSFRVVDGYTF	TGTGCCAGCAGTTTCAGGGTGGTTGATGGCTACACCTTC
TRBV9	TRBJ2-7	-	-	CASSVGNSPNEQYF	TGTGCCAGCAGCGTAGGTAACAGTCCCAATGAGCAGTACTTC
TRBV29-1	TRBJ2-3	few	-	CSVMVAVTDTQYF	TGCAGCGTAATGGTGGCAGTCACAGATACGCAGTATTTT
TRBV5-5	TRBJ1-5	-	-	CASSLGASLSGNQPQHF	TGTGCCAGCAGCTTGGGTGCCAGCCTTAGTGGCAATCAGCCCCAGCATTTT
TRBV15	TRBJ1-2	-	-	CATSRGGGTNYGYTF	TGTGCCACCAGCAGAGGGGGGGGGACTAACTATGGCTACACCTTC
TRBV20-1	TRBJ2-7	few	-	CSARRGKGYEQYF	TGCAGTGCTAGACGGGGGAAGGGCTACGAGCAGTACTTC
TRBV6-5	TRBJ2-7	-	TRBD1	CASSLGTGSSYNEQYF	TGTGCCAGCAGCCTCGGGACAGGGAGCTCCTACAATGAGCAGTACTTC
TRBV27	TRBJ1-2	-	-	CASSLLGRRGYGYTF	TGTGCCAGCAGTTTACTAGGGCGGAGGGGCTATGGCTACACCTTC
TRBV20-1	TRBJ1-2	-	-	CSARATGLTNYGYTF	TGCAGTGCTAGGGCGACCGGGCTTACTAACTATGGCTACACCTTC
TRBV20-1	TRBJ2-7	-	TRBD1	CSATGQGDYEQYF	TGCAGTGCTACGGGACAGGGTGACTACGAGCAGTACTTC
TRBV27	TRBJ2-1	-	TRBD1	CASRLGGGQGRLKFF	TGTGCCAGCCGACTGGGGGGCGGACAGGGGAGGCTTAAGTTCTTC
TRBV20-1	TRBJ2-3	-	TRBD2	CSATGRAGGTGPDTQYF	TGCAGTGCTACGGGGCGAGCGGGAGGTACAGGACCAGATACGCAGTATTTT
TRBV20-1	TRBJ2-5	-	TRBD2	CSAREGSGNQETQYF	TGCAGTGCTCGGGAGGGTAGCGGGAACCAAGAGACCCAGTACTTC
TRBV13	TRBJ1-5	few	-	CASSLTPNSNQPQHF	TGTGCCAGCAGCTTAACCCCCAATAGCAATCAGCCCCAGCATTTT
TRBV27	TRBJ2-1	-	-	CASSRRWDLSYNEQFF	TGTGCCAGCAGTCGGAGGTGGGACTTGTCCTACAATGAGCAGTTCTTC
TRBV20-1	TRBJ2-7	-	TRBD2	CSARGLAGASDNEQYF	TGCAGTGCTAGAGGACTAGCGGGAGCCTCGGACAATGAGCAGTACTTC
TRBV28	TRBJ2-7	-	-	CASSTGVLIYEQYF	TGTGCCAGCAGTACTGGGGTATTGATCTACGAGCAGTACTTC
TRBV27	TRBJ2-5	many	-	CASSLGTHQETQYF	TGTGCCAGCAGTCTAGGGACGCACCAAGAGACCCAGTACTTC
TRBV7-6	TRBJ2-3	-	TRBD1	CASSPEVTGEDTQYF	TGTGCCAGCAGCCCCGAGGTGACAGGGGAAGATACGCAGTATTTT
TRBV12-3/TRBV12-4	TRBJ2-1	-	TRBD1	CASRLPGQEYNEQFF	TGTGCCAGCAGGCTCCCGGGACAGGAGTACAATGAGCAGTTCTTC
TRBV7-7	TRBJ2-5	many	TRBD1	CASSSTGRETQYF	TGTGCCAGCAGCTCGACAGGGCGGGAGACCCAGTACTTC
TRBV20-1	TRBJ1-5	-	-	CSASINKDQPQHF	TGCAGTGCTAGTATAAATAAAGATCAGCCCCAGCATTTT
TRBV28	TRBJ2-5	-	TRBD2	CASSQWGRDQETQYF	TGTGCCAGCAGCCAGTGGGGGAGGGACCAAGAGACCCAGTACTTC
TRBV20-1	TRBJ2-1	-	-	CSATRRAGTRQFF	TGCAGTGCTACAAGAAGAGCAGGCACAAGGCAGTTCTTC
TRBV20-1	TRBJ2-7	-	-	CSAGATVYNEQYF	TGCAGTGCGGGGGCGACGGTCTACAATGAGCAGTACTTC
TRBV12-3/TRBV12-4	TRBJ2-1	-	TRBD2	CAVGGTSGNNEQFF	TGTGCAGTAGGAGGCACTAGCGGGAACAATGAGCAGTTCTTC
TRBV6-6	TRBJ2-1	-	-	CASSYSISIPRNEQFF	TGTGCCAGCAGTTACTCGATTTCAATACCCCGTAATGAGCAGTTCTTC
TRBV20-1	TRBJ2-7	-	-	CSAPWRDEQYF	TGCAGTGCCCCCTGGCGGGACGAGCAGTACTTC
TRBV18	TRBJ2-1	-	TRBD2	CASSPGSGRPDEQFF	TGTGCCAGCTCACCAGGTAGCGGGAGGCCGGATGAGCAGTTCTTC
TRBV12-3/TRBV12-4	TRBJ2-1	-	TRBD1	CASRPLDRVDEQFF	TGTGCCAGCAGGCCACTAGACAGGGTCGATGAGCAGTTCTTC
TRBV2	TRBJ2-1	-	TRBD2	CASRAGGGPYNEQFF	TGTGCCAGCAGGGCGGGAGGGGGTCCCTACAATGAGCAGTTCTTC
TRBV10-3	TRBJ2-7	-	-	CAISERVSGDYEQYF	TGTGCCATCAGTGAGAGGGTTAGCGGAGACTACGAGCAGTACTTC
TRBV11-3	TRBJ1-5	-	-	CASSLDQVGRVGNQPQHF	TGTGCCAGCAGCTTAGATCAGGTGGGAAGAGTGGGCAATCAGCCCCAGCATTTT
TRBV5-1	TRBJ2-7	-	-	CASSFLLRGEQYF	TGCGCCAGCAGCTTCCTTTTAAGGGGCGAGCAGTACTTC